Following are 3 T cell receptor beta chains from one sample sequenced in a study of OX40 agonist ivuxolimab in advanced cancers. Sequenced by immunoSEQ multiplex PCR; TCRdb stores in-frame clones only, minus some. In the table there are some 46,000 clones, 70% to 90% of which are singletons. This material consisted of CD4+ or CD8+ T cells sorted from blood, taken in a trial of the OX40 agonist ivuxolimab. All receptors come from an adult with an advanced solid tumor such as melanoma, head and neck, liver or kidney cancer.

The chain combines TRBV19 with TRBJ2-6, with TRBD2 as a possible D gene (5 bases). Germline V CDR1 and CDR2: LNHDA, SQIVND (reference sequence). CDR3 size: 15 residues. Between the trimmed V and J ends, which lost 7 bases and 1 base, there was a span of 11 bases. DNA for the CDR3: TGTGCCAGTACCTCCAGCGGTTCTGGGGCCAACGTCCTGACTTTC. As protein: CASTSSGSGANVLTF.

The CDR3: CASSLVPSGIWNEQYF. The CDR3 DNA reads TGTGCCAGCAGCTTAGTCCCTAGCGGGATTTGGAACGAGCAGTACTTC. V usage is TRBV7-8 and J usage is TRBJ2-7; 9 nucleotides match TRBD2. Germline V lookup: CDR1 SGHVS, CDR2 FQNEAQ. V lost 1 base to trimming and J lost 5 bases; unmatched junction nucleotides: 9. This CDR3 contains 16 residues.

This clone was detected only a few times. The J gene is TRBJ2-3, the V gene TRBV4-3; 10 nucleotides line up with TRBD2. Trimming removed 8 bases from V and 2 bases from J; junction bases left unmatched: 4. This CDR3 spans 14 amino acids. Germline V CDR1 and CDR2: LGHNA, YSLEER. The CDR3 bases are TGCGCCAGCCATAGCGGGGGGCCCACAGATACGCAGTATTTT. Translating it yields CASHSGGPTDTQYF.